The 30 T cell receptor beta chains reported below all come from one sample, sequenced in a study of blood T cell repertoires in COVID-19. Libraries were prepared by immunoSEQ multiplex PCR; TCRdb keeps only in-frame clonotypes and omits some of them. The sample lists some 150,000 clones; roughly nine tenths were seen once. The sample comprised peripheral blood. The receptor set was obtained from a human donor in a cohort sampled during active COVID-19.

This chain connects TRBV12-3 or TRBV12-4 to TRBJ2-7; TRBD2 is a possible D gene (6 bases). The V and J ends lost 2 bases and 4 bases respectively, with 6 bases between them. This CDR3 comprises 12 residues. In DNA form, the CDR3 reads TGTGCCAGCAGTTTACGGGGGTACGAGCAGTACTTC. It specifies CASSLRGYEQYF.

For this clone: The sample holds other DNA sequences that translate to the same CDR3. The chain couples TRBV9 to TRBJ1-4; D call uncertain. Trimming took off 2 bases at V and 0 bases at J, with 8 bases between the two ends. Germline lookup yields CDR1 SGDLS and CDR2 YYNGEE. This CDR3 comprises 15 residues. CDR3 residues: CASSVGGATNEKLFF. The CDR3, as DNA: TGTGCCAGCAGCGTGGGCGGGGCAACTAATGAAAAACTGTTTTTT.

The V gene is TRBV7-9, the J gene TRBJ1-1, with unresolved D. Germline CDR1 reads SEHNR; CDR2 reads FQNEAQ (reference sequence). The ends were cut back, 5 bases at V and 0 bases at J, with 10 bases in the middle. The CDR3 sequence is 14 residues long. In DNA, the CDR3 is TGTGCCAGCAGCCTAGAAAGAGTGAACACTGAAGCTTTCTTT. This gives the protein CASSLERVNTEAFF.

This chain links TRBV28 with TRBJ1-2, with a weak D call TRBD1 (5 bases). This CDR3 contains 15 residues. V gave up 4 bases and J gave up 4 bases, with 16 bases separating them. Germline V gene data show CDR1 as MDHEN and CDR2 as SYDVKM. The DNA of the CDR3 is TGTGCCAGCAGTTCCCTCGGGGGGGTTTCCTATGGCTACACCTTC. Its protein product is CASSSLGGVSYGYTF.

The V call is TRBV6-2 or TRBV6-3, the J call TRBJ1-4; 8 positions match TRBD1. The CDR3 runs to 14 residues. Trimming cost V 6 bases and J 4 bases; bases outside gene matches: 4. In germline, CDR1 is MNHEY, CDR2 SVGEGT. DNA for the CDR3: TGTGCCAGCAGCACGACAGGGGTTAATGAAAAACTGTTTTTT. Its protein product is CASSTTGVNEKLFF.

The chain joins TRBV19 to TRBJ1-5, with D possibly being TRBD1 (5 bases). This CDR3 spans 12 amino acids. The V gene lost 8 bases and the J gene lost 4 bases, with 9 bases spanning the gap. Germline V gene lookup returns CDR1 LNHDA and CDR2 SQIVND (reference sequence). The CDR3 protein is CASGGANQPQHF. CDR3 nucleotides: TGTGCCAGTGGCGGGGCTAATCAGCCCCAGCATTTT.

The rearrangement links TRBV19 to TRBJ2-1; 8 nucleotides match TRBD2. Germline V gene lookup returns CDR1 LNHDA and CDR2 SQIVND (reference sequence). J lost 5 bases, V lost 8 bases, and 8 bases had no gene match. CDR3 length equals 14 residues. CDR3 residues: CASSSGLVDNEQFF. In DNA, the CDR3 is TGTGCCAGTTCGTCGGGACTAGTAGACAATGAGCAGTTCTTC.

The chain has TRBV4-1 and TRBJ2-3; 8 bases map to TRBD2. The CDR3 has 16 residues. Per the germline V gene, CDR1 is MGHRA and CDR2 is YSYEKL. V lost 2 bases and J lost 1; bases outside the gene matches: 5. CDR3 sequence reads: CASSQMGGGRTDTQYF. CDR3 in DNA: TGCGCCAGCAGCCAAATGGGCGGGGGGCGCACAGATACGCAGTATTTT.

The J gene is TRBJ2-5, the V gene TRBV18; TRBD1 is a possible D gene (6 bases). V was shortened by 5 bases and J by 5 bases, with 15 bases between the two germline ends. The CDR3 has 14 residues. The V gene's germline CDR1 is KGHSH and CDR2 LQKENI. CDR3 nucleotide sequence: TGTGCCAGCTCAGAGCTACAGGGAAAGGAGACCCAGTACTTC. This codes for CASSELQGKETQYF.

This clone was seen only once. This sequence joins TRBV10-3 and TRBJ2-1, with D tentatively TRBD1 (6 bases). V was shortened by 10 bases and J by 2 bases, with 15 bases between the two germline ends. The CDR3 contains 14 residues. CDR1 is ENHRY and CDR2 is SYGVKD in the germline V gene. The CDR3 coding sequence is TGTGCCAGCTCAACAGGGATAACCTACAATGAGCAGTTCTTC. Translating it yields CASSTGITYNEQFF.

The rearrangement links TRBV12-3 or TRBV12-4 to TRBJ2-3; D may be TRBD2 (6 bases). The CDR3 is made up of 13 amino acids. V was shortened by 6 bases and J by 2 bases, with 9 bases between the two germline ends. The CDR3 loop reads CASSSGDTDTQYF. Here the CDR3 DNA reads TGTGCCAGCAGCTCGGGGGACACAGATACGCAGTATTTT.

The V gene is TRBV3-1 (or the pseudogene TRBV3-2), the J gene TRBJ1-2; D might be TRBD1 (6 bases). Germline lookup yields CDR1 LGHDT and CDR2 YNNKEL (reference sequence). Trimming left V 6 bases short and J 4 bases short, with 18 bases between. This CDR3 comprises 15 residues. CDR3 nucleotides: TGTGCCAGCAGTGCAGGCGCGGACAGACCCTATGGCTACACCTTC. Its translation: CASSAGADRPYGYTF.

This clone came up a few times. The rearrangement uses TRBV7-9 and TRBJ2-2; 7 positions agree with TRBD1. Germline CDR1 is SEHNR and CDR2 is FQNEAQ (reference sequence). CDR3 size: 15 residues. V lost 3 bases, J lost 2 bases, and 3 bases stayed unmatched. CDR3 amino acids: CASSLDRPNTGELFF. The CDR3 coding sequence is TGTGCCAGCAGCTTGGACAGGCCCAACACCGGGGAGCTGTTTTTT.

The rearrangement links TRBV7-2 to TRBJ2-2, with 8 bases identical to TRBD2. Germline V gene sequence: CDR1 SGHTA, CDR2 FQGNSA. This CDR3 is 17 amino acids long. Trimming took 8 bases from V and 1 from J; bases not matched to a gene: 12. The CDR3 nucleotides read TGTGCCAGCGCACGGCGGGGGGTCTCTAGGAACACCGGGGAGCTGTTTTTT. Translation: CASARRGVSRNTGELFF.

Here the CDR3 reads CASSPETGHTDTQYF. CDR3 DNA sequence: TGCGCCAGCAGCCCGGAGACAGGGCACACAGATACGCAGTATTTT. V usage is TRBV5-1 and J usage is TRBJ2-3, with 7 bases aligning to TRBD1. The V gene end was trimmed by 4 bases and the J gene end by 2 bases; junction bases not matched to a gene: 7. The CDR3 sequence is 15 residues long. Germline loops: CDR1 SGHRS, CDR2 YFSETQ.

The CDR3: CASSQSQIRESGNTIYF. The CDR3 DNA reads as TGTGCCAGCAGCCAATCCCAGATCAGGGAATCTGGAAACACCATATATTTT. The V call is TRBV4-2, the J call TRBJ1-3, with D perhaps TRBD1 (5 bases). CDR3 length: 17 residues. Germline V lookup: CDR1 LGHNA, CDR2 YNFKEQ. The ends were cut back, 2 bases at V and 1 base at J, with 15 bases in the middle.

The chain couples TRBV4-3 to TRBJ2-7; TRBD2 might be the D (5 bases). This CDR3 region has 14 residues. The germline gives CDR1 LGHNA, CDR2 YSLEER. V dropped 6 bases and J dropped 5 bases, with 17 bases sitting between them. The DNA of the CDR3 is TGCGCCAGCAGTCGGGCTCGGGGAGCACACGAGCAGTACTTC. Its translation: CASSRARGAHEQYF.

The chain uses TRBV10-3 and TRBJ2-2; 8 nucleotides line up with TRBD1. The CDR3 runs 17 residues. J gave up 5 bases and V 3 bases, and 11 bases lay outside the gene matches. Germline V gene sequence: CDR1 ENHRY, CDR2 SYGVKD. The CDR3 DNA is TGTGCCATCAGTGACAGGGGGCTCCCGATGTATACCGGGGAGCTGTTTTTT. This encodes CAISDRGLPMYTGELFF.

This chain connects TRBV25-1 to TRBJ1-4, with D possibly matching TRBD1 (5 bases). V was trimmed by 1 base and J by 0 bases, leaving 9 bases between them. Germline values: CDR1 MGHDK, CDR2 SYGVNS. CDR3 length: 16 amino acids. The CDR3 protein is CASSEWGGATNEKLFF. The DNA of the CDR3 is TGTGCCAGCAGTGAATGGGGGGGAGCAACTAATGAAAAACTGTTTTTT.

V usage is TRBV18 and J usage is TRBJ1-5, with TRBD1 matching 11 bases. The CDR3 totals 18 residues. Per germline, CDR1 KGHSH and CDR2 LQKENI. The V and J ends lost 3 bases and 1 base, in that order; junction bases with no gene match: 8. CDR3 sequence: CASSPGTGGWRSNQPQHF. The CDR3 DNA follows: TGTGCCAGCTCACCCGGGACAGGGGGGTGGAGAAGCAATCAGCCCCAGCATTTT.

This chain uses TRBV27 with TRBJ1-4; 10 nucleotides line up with TRBD1. J was trimmed by 8 bases and V by 5 bases; bases with no gene match: 5. Germline V lookup: CDR1 MNHEY, CDR2 SMNVEV (reference sequence). CDR3 length: 14 residues. CDR3 nucleotide sequence: TGTGCCAGCAGTGCCGGGACAGGGGTAGAAAAACTGTTTTTT. It encodes CASSAGTGVEKLFF. The entire variable domain, with the rest obtained from reference TRBV27 and TRBJ1-4, is as follows: EAQVTQNPRYLITVTGKKLTVTCSQNMNHEYMSWYRQDPGLGLRQIYYSMNVEVTDKGDVPEGYKVSRKEKRNFPLILESPSPNQTSLYFCASSAGTGVEKLFFGSGTQLSVL.

This sequence joins TRBV7-9 and TRBJ2-5, with TRBD1 as a possible D gene (5 bases). Trimming stripped 8 bases from V and 1 base from J, with 11 bases between. The CDR3 consists of 13 residues. Germline CDR1 is SEHNR and CDR2 is FQNEAQ (reference sequence). CDR3 DNA sequence: TGTGCCAGCGAAATCAGGGTCCAAGAGACCCAGTACTTC. Residues: CASEIRVQETQYF.

This sequence joins TRBV3-1 (or the pseudogene TRBV3-2) and TRBJ2-2; 8 nucleotides match TRBD2. The length of the CDR3 is 16 residues. CDR1 and CDR2 (germline): LGHDT, YNNKEL (reference sequence). V was clipped by 1 base and J by 7 bases; unmatched bases: 8. CDR3: CASSQGLARLDGELFF. For the CDR3, the DNA is TGTGCCAGCAGCCAAGGACTAGCGCGGCTAGACGGGGAGCTGTTTTTT.

The gene calls are TRBV19 and TRBJ1-5; 9 bases line up with TRBD1. Per the germline V gene, CDR1 is LNHDA and CDR2 is SQIVND (reference sequence). The CDR3 extends over 16 amino acids. Losses at the gene ends were 4 bases for V and 1 base for J; bases not matched to a gene: 5. The CDR3 region is CASSTNDRGSNQPQHF. DNA for the CDR3: TGTGCCAGTAGTACCAACGACAGGGGGAGCAATCAGCCCCAGCATTTT.

This chain joins TRBV4-3 and TRBJ1-2; D is unclear. Germline CDR1 LGHNA, CDR2 YSLEER. With 1 base removed from V and 7 bases from J, the gap between germline ends came to 13 bases. The CDR3 runs to 14 residues. CDR3 DNA: TGCGCCAGCAGCCAAGCCTCGGGTTTGCGTGGCTACACCTTC. Its protein product is CASSQASGLRGYTF.

The chain couples TRBV5-1 to TRBJ1-2, with a weak D call TRBD1 (6 bases). Germline lookup yields CDR1 SGHRS and CDR2 YFSETQ. CDR3 size: 15 residues. Trimming removed 0 bases at V and 4 bases at J, with 13 bases between. CDR3 sequence reads: CASSLEGQGPYGYTF. The CDR3 DNA reads as TGCGCCAGCAGCTTGGAAGGCCAGGGGCCCTATGGCTACACCTTC.

The chain uses TRBV6-6 and TRBJ2-5; a weak D match, TRBD2 (7 bases). The CDR3 is made up of 15 amino acids. Germline assignment: CDR1 MNHNY and CDR2 SVGAGI (reference sequence). With 0 bases removed from V and 2 bases from J, the gap between germline ends came to 10 bases. CDR3 bases: TGTGCCAGCAGTTACTCGAGGGGGGGGCAAGAGACCCAGTACTTC. Its protein product is CASSYSRGGQETQYF.

CDR3 residues: CASTDQGRAEAFF. CDR3 sequence (DNA): TGTGCCAGCACTGATCAGGGGCGCGCTGAAGCTTTCTTT. The rearrangement joins TRBV2 to TRBJ1-1; possible D gene TRBD1, 6 bases. CDR1 and CDR2 (germline): SNHLY, FYNNEI. V was trimmed by 7 bases and J by 6 bases, leaving 15 bases between them. The CDR3 has 13 amino acids. Drawing the rest from reference TRBV2 and TRBJ1-1, the complete variable domain is EPEVTQTPSHQVTQMGQEVILRCVPISNHLYFYWYRQILGQKVEFLVSFYNNEISEKSEIFDDQFSVERPDGSNFTLKIRSTKLEDSAMYFCASTDQGRAEAFFGQGTRLTVV.

This chain joins TRBV27 and TRBJ1-6; D is perhaps TRBD1 (6 bases). Trimming cost V 7 bases and J 10 bases, with 20 bases left between them. The CDR3 is made up of 15 amino acids. Germline V gives CDR1 MNHEY, CDR2 SMNVEV (reference sequence). CDR3 in amino acids: CASTSWAGVGSPLHF. For the CDR3, the DNA is TGTGCCAGCACATCGTGGGCAGGGGTAGGCTCACCCCTCCACTTT.

This sequence joins TRBV2 and TRBJ2-7; tentatively, D is TRBD1 (6 bases). This CDR3 spans 13 amino acids. V was shortened by 8 bases and J by 0 bases, with 11 bases between the two germline ends. Germline V lookup: CDR1 SNHLY, CDR2 FYNNEI. DNA of the CDR3: TGTGCCAGCGGAACAGGGACCTCCTACGAGCAGTACTTC. Translated: CASGTGTSYEQYF.